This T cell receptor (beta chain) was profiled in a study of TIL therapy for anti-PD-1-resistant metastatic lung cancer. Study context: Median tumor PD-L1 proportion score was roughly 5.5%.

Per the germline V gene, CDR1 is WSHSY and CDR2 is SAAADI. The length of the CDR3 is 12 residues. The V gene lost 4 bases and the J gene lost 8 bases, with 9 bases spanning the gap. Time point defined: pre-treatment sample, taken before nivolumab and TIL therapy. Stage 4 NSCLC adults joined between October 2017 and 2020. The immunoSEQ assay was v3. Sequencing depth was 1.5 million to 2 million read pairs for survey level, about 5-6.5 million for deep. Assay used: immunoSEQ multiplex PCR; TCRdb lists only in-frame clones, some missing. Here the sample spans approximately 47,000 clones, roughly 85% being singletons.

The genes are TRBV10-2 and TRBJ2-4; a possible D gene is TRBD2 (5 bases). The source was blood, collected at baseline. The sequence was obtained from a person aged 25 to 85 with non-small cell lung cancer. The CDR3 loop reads CASSGKEDIQYF. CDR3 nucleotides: TGCGCCAGCAGTGGGAAGGAGGACATTCAGTACTTC.